The following is a T cell receptor beta chain sequence with its context. CDR3 length: 12 residues. The V and J ends lost 6 bases and 1 base respectively, with 7 bases between them. CDR1 is SNHLY, CDR2 FYNNEI, per germline. The source of the sample is a study of blood T cell repertoires in COVID-19. About the research overall: Material from acute and convalescent COVID-19 was sourced from the United States, Italy and Spain. PBMCs, B-cell-depleted T cells, or T cells provided the cDNA or gDNA that made up the material.

Clones were sequenced by immunoSEQ multiplex PCR, and TCRdb holds only the in-frame ones, with some missing. The table lists approximately 210,000 clones, more than 75% of them singletons, with about a sixth in the top ten. Study members were between about 18 and 95 years old and lived in about two dozen US regions. Allocation to cohorts depended on clinical history reported by the participants. The source of this sequence is a woman in her fifties or sixties with acute COVID-19. The material sequenced was PBMCs or T cells enriched from blood (not recorded which). V is TRBV2 and J is TRBJ2-7; unclear D gene. The DNA for the CDR3 is TGTGCCAGCAGGTCCGGGTCCTACGAGCAGTACGTC. Translated, it gives CASRSGSYEQYV.